Sequencing of this T cell receptor (beta chain) was carried out in a study of human T cells and chemical hapten exposure. Sample time point: patch test 1, 2 weeks after DPC sensitization. This sample's treatment: therapeutic diphenylcyclopropenone sensitization with weekly scalp DPC. Someone pulled total RNA out of unfractionated whole blood. Notes on the study in general: With patch test score, the counts of PT1 expanded TCRs showed a positive correlation.

Individual cDNA molecules (in the library) carried attached unique molecular identifiers. TCRdb processed the RACE reads anew with MiXCR; each CDR3 protein has one entry. The table lists tens of thousands of distinct CDR3 sequences, 9.3% of them singletons, with less than 15% in the top ten. As concerns this clonotype: As yet, its antigen is unknown.

The sequenced sample was whole blood, obtained in connection with sensitization to the hapten diphenylcyclopropenone (DPC). The clonotype comes from a middle-aged woman with alopecia areata. Some clones in this sample may be carry-over from other donors' samples.

CDR3 nucleotides: TGTGCCAGCAGCCCCGGGACAGGGCCCACCGGGGAGCTGTTTTTT. It translates to CASSPGTGPTGELFF. The chain employs TRBV11-3 and TRBJ2-2, with 9 bases fitting TRBD1. Germline V CDR1 and CDR2: SGHNT, YENEEA. V was clipped by 5 bases and J by 4 bases; unmatched bases: 5. The CDR3 loop spans 15 amino acids.